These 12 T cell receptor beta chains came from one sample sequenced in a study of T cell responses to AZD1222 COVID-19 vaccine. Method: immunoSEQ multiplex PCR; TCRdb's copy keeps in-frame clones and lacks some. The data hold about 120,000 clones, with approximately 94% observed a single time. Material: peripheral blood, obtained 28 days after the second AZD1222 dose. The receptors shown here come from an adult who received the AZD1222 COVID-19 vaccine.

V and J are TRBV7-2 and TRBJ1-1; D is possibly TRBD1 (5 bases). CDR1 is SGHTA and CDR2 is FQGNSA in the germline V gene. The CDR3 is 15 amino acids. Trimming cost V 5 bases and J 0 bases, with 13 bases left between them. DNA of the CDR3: TGTGCCAGCAGCCACCCGGCGGGACTGAACACTGAAGCTTTCTTT. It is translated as CASSHPAGLNTEAFF.

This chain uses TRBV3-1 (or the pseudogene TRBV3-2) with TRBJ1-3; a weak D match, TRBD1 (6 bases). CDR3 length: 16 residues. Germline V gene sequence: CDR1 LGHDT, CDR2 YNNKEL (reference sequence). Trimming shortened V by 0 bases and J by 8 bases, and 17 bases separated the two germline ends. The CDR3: CASSQERKGRGHTIYF. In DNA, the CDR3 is TGTGCCAGCAGCCAAGAAAGAAAAGGCAGGGGCCACACCATATATTTT.

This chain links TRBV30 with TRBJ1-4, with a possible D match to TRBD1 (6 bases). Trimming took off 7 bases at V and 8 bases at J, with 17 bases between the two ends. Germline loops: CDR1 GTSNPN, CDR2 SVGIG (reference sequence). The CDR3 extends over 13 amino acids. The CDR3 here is CAFYRDDKEKLFF. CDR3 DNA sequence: TGTGCCTTCTACAGGGATGACAAGGAAAAACTGTTTTTT.

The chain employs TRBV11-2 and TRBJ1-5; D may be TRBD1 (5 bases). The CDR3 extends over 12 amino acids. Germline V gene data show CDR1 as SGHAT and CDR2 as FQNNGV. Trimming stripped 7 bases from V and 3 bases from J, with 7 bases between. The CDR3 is CASKGNNQPQHF. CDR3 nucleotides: TGTGCCAGCAAGGGGAACAATCAGCCCCAGCATTTT.

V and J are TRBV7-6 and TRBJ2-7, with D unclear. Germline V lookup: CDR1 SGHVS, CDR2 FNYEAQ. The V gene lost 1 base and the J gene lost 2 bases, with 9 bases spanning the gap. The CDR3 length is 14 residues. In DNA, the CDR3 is TGTGCCAGCAGCTTAGACCCCTTTACCTACGAGCAGTACTTC. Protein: CASSLDPFTYEQYF.

Here the CDR3 DNA reads TGCGCCAGCAGCTTGGACGGAAACACCATATATTTT. It encodes CASSLDGNTIYF. The chain couples TRBV5-1 to TRBJ1-3; D call uncertain. The V end lost 0 bases, the J end lost 4 bases, and 2 bases lay between the germline ends. Germline loops: CDR1 SGHRS, CDR2 YFSETQ. This CDR3 spans 12 amino acids.

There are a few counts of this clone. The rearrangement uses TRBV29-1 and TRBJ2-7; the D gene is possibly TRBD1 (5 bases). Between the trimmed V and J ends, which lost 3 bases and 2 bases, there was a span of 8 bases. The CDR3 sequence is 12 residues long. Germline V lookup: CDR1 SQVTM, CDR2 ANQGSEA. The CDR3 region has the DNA TGCAGCGTTGAGGACAACGCCTACGAGCAGTACTTC. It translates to CSVEDNAYEQYF.

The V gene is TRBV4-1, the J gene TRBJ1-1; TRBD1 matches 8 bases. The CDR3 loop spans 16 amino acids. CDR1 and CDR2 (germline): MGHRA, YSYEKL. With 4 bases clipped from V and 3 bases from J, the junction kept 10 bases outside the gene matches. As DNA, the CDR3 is TGCGCCAGCAGCCTCATCCCGGACAGGGTGGACACTGAAGCTTTCTTT. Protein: CASSLIPDRVDTEAFF.

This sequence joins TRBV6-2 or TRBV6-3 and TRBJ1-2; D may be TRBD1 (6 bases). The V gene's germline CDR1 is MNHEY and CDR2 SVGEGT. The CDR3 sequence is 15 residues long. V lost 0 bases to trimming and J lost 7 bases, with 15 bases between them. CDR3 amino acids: CASSYSDRIVSGYTF. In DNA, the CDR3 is TGTGCCAGCAGTTACTCAGACAGGATAGTGAGTGGCTACACCTTC.

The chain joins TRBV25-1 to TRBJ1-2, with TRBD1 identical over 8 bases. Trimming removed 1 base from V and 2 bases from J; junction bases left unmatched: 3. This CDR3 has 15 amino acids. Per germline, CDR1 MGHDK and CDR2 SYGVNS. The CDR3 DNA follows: TGTGCCAGCAGTGAATCCGGACAGGGCAACTATGGCTACACCTTC. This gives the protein CASSESGQGNYGYTF.

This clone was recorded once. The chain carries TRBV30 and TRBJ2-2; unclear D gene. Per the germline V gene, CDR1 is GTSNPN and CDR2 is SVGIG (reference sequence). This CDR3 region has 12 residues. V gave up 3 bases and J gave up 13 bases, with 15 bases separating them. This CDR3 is CAWSVGPGLLFF. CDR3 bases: TGTGCCTGGAGCGTTGGGCCGGGTTTGCTGTTTTTT.

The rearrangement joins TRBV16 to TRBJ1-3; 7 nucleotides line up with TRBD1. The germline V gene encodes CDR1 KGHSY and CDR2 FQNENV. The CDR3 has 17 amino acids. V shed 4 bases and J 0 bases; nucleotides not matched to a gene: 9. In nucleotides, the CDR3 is TGTGCCAGCAGCCTCGGACAGGTCGGGTTCTCTGGAAACACCATATATTTT. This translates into CASSLGQVGFSGNTIYF.